What follows are 9 T cell receptor beta chains derived from one specimen sequenced in a study of T cell changes during pregnancy in multiple sclerosis. Profiling relied on immunoSEQ multiplex PCR, and the TCRdb table lists in-frame clones only, not all of them. Of around 56,000 clones listed, around 93% are singletons. The starting material was CD4+ T cells from peripheral blood mononuclear cells, obtained in the first trimester of pregnancy. Receptor source: a female donor with multiple sclerosis, enrolled in a pregnancy study.

This chain joins TRBV4-2 and TRBJ2-3; 9 bases align to TRBD2. The CDR3 spans 18 residues. Per germline, CDR1 LGHNA and CDR2 YNFKEQ. The ends lost 2 bases at V and 1 base at J; junction bases unmatched: 10. Here the CDR3 DNA reads TGTGCCAGCAGCCAATTAGGAGATAGCGGGGGTCGCACAGATACGCAGTATTTT. Its translation is CASSQLGDSGGRTDTQYF.

The gene calls are TRBV19 and TRBJ1-2; D might be TRBD1 (6 bases). CDR3 size: 14 residues. V was pared by 2 bases and J by 8 bases, with 15 bases between. In germline, CDR1 is LNHDA, CDR2 SQIVND (reference sequence). In nucleotides, the CDR3 is TGTGCCAGTAGTATACCCACAGGGATACGGGGCTACACCTTC. As protein: CASSIPTGIRGYTF.

This clone was seen just once. The rearrangement uses TRBV9 and TRBJ2-6; TRBD1 agrees at 8 bases. Trimming took 3 bases from V and 0 from J; bases not matched to a gene: 5. The germline V gene has CDR1 SGDLS and CDR2 YYNGEE. This CDR3 is 17 amino acids long. DNA for the CDR3: TGTGCCAGCAGCGAGGACAGGGCTCCCTCTGGGGCCAACGTCCTGACTTTC. This codes for CASSEDRAPSGANVLTF.

CDR3 bases: TGTGCCAGCAGCGGCAACGGAGGGGGCTACACCTTC. It yields the protein CASSGNGGGYTF. The chain has TRBV11-2 and TRBJ1-2; no firm D call. V gave up 5 bases and J gave up 8 bases, with 12 bases separating them. This CDR3 is built from 12 residues. Germline V gene lookup returns CDR1 SGHAT and CDR2 FQNNGV.

The chain joins TRBV11-3 to TRBJ2-5; 8 nucleotides align to TRBD2. The ends lost 5 bases at V and 4 bases at J; junction bases unmatched: 6. The germline V gene has CDR1 SGHNT and CDR2 YENEEA. This CDR3 spans 14 amino acids. The CDR3 sequence: CASSQLAEGETQYF. The CDR3 region has the DNA TGTGCCAGCAGCCAACTAGCGGAGGGAGAGACCCAGTACTTC.

The chain has TRBV6-1 and TRBJ2-5; TRBD2 matches at 13 bases. This CDR3 comprises 14 residues. CDR1 is MNHNS and CDR2 is SASEGT in the germline V gene. J was trimmed by 7 bases and V by 6 bases; bases with no gene match: 5. The CDR3 DNA follows: TGTGCCAGCAGCGGACTAGCGGGGGTGGGGACCCAGTACTTC. Translating gives CASSGLAGVGTQYF.

A single count supports this clone. This rearrangement joins TRBV4-1 to TRBJ1-1; D is undetermined. The CDR3 runs to 16 residues. V shed 1 base and J shed 5 bases, with 17 bases lying between them. The germline V gene encodes CDR1 MGHRA and CDR2 YSYEKL. The CDR3 region has the DNA TGCGCCAGCAGCCAAGGGCGAGGGAACCCGGGTACTGAAGCTTTCTTT. Protein product: CASSQGRGNPGTEAFF.

V usage is TRBV6-1 and J usage is TRBJ1-4; 7 bases fit TRBD1. The V and J ends lost 4 bases and 6 bases, in that order; junction bases with no gene match: 8. Germline-derived CDR1 and CDR2 are MNHNS and SASEGT. This CDR3 has 15 residues. The CDR3 region has the DNA TGTGCCAGCAGTGGACAGGGACGGGGAGATGAAAAACTGTTTTTT. Its translation is CASSGQGRGDEKLFF.

The gene calls are TRBV9 and TRBJ1-6, with D perhaps matching TRBD1 (5 bases). The V and J ends lost 0 bases and 0 bases respectively, with 13 bases between them. In germline, CDR1 is SGDLS, CDR2 YYNGEE. The CDR3 has 18 residues. DNA for the CDR3: TGTGCCAGCAGCGTAGCTACAGGCTCTAGCTCCTATAATTCACCCCTCCACTTT. Amino acids: CASSVATGSSSYNSPLHF.